This entry lists 18 T cell receptor beta chains sequenced from one sample in a study of shared clonotypes between healthy human individuals. The protocol was immunoSEQ multiplex PCR, while the TCRdb copy is restricted to in-frame clones and leaves out a portion. Among about 380,000 clones listed, about 96% were seen once. Sequenced: memory CD8+ T cells sorted from blood. Subset of the sample: CD45RO+ cells pooled with CCR7-negative TemRA cells. Receptor source: a man aged 30 to 39 in good health.

This chain joins TRBV5-8 and TRBJ2-5; the D call may be TRBD1 or TRBD2 (5 bases each). The end of the DNA fits TRBJ2-7 better, so the J call may be wrong. This CDR3 comprises 10 residues. Germline CDR1 is SGHTS and CDR2 is YDEGEE. The CDR3, as DNA: TGTGCCAGCGGGGGTTACGAGCAGTACTTC. It yields the protein CASGGYEQYF.

The rearrangement links TRBV11-2 to TRBJ2-5, with D uncertain. The V end lost 2 bases, the J end lost 7 bases, and 14 bases lay between the germline ends. Germline V gene lookup returns CDR1 SGHAT and CDR2 FQNNGV. The CDR3 is made up of 14 amino acids. Here the CDR3 reads CASSLSAAGVTQYF. As DNA, the CDR3 is TGTGCCAGCAGCTTATCGGCGGCTGGCGTGACCCAGTACTTC. Together with reference TRBV11-2 and TRBJ2-5, the CDR3 gives the full variable domain: EAGVAQSPRYKIIEKRQSVAFWCNPISGHATLYWYQQILGQGPKLLIQFQNNGVVDDSQLPKDRFSAERLKGVDSTLKIQPAKLEDSAVYLCASSLSAAGVTQYFGPGTRLLVL.

The rearrangement uses TRBV2 and TRBJ2-3; D not resolved. Germline V gene lookup returns CDR1 SNHLY and CDR2 FYNNEI. CDR3 length: 13 residues. The V end was cut by 5 bases, the J end by 0 bases, with 6 bases between. In DNA form, the CDR3 reads TGTGCCAGCAGTAACCGTAGCACAGATACGCAGTATTTT. The encoded protein is CASSNRSTDTQYF. Using reference TRBV2 and TRBJ2-3 for the parts outside the CDR3, the full variable domain is EPEVTQTPSHQVTQMGQEVILRCVPISNHLYFYWYRQILGQKVEFLVSFYNNEISEKSEIFDDQFSVERPDGSNFTLKIRSTKLEDSAMYFCASSNRSTDTQYFGPGTRLTVL.

This chain links TRBV28 with TRBJ2-7, with D perhaps assigned TRBD1 or TRBD2 (8 bases each). Germline V gives CDR1 MDHEN, CDR2 SYDVKM. V gave up 8 bases and J gave up 3 bases, with 32 bases separating them. The CDR3 is 19 residues long. DNA of the CDR3: TGTGCCAGCCTGGATATGACAGGGGACCGAGGGCGGGAGGACTACGAGCAGTACTTC. Protein product: CASLDMTGDRGREDYEQYF.

The genes are TRBV6-1 and TRBJ2-3; 8 nucleotides line up with TRBD2. The CDR3 contains 14 residues. The V segment lost 8 bases and the J segment 2 bases; nucleotides outside the gene matches: 6. Germline CDR1 reads MNHNS; CDR2 reads SASEGT. CDR3 protein: CASFLAGNTDTQYF. As DNA, the CDR3 is TGTGCCAGCTTTTTAGCGGGAAACACAGATACGCAGTATTTT.

V gene TRBV6-4 combines with J gene TRBJ1-1; no firm D call. Germline V CDR1 and CDR2: MRHNA, SNTAGT. CDR3 size: 12 residues. The V and J ends lost 2 bases and 5 bases respectively, with 6 bases between them. The CDR3 sequence: CASSDGGTEAFF. CDR3 coding DNA: TGTGCCAGCAGTGACGGTGGGACTGAAGCTTTCTTT.

The chain recombines TRBV27 with TRBJ2-7; 10 nucleotides align to TRBD1. There are 17 residues in the CDR3. Germline CDR1 reads MNHEY; CDR2 reads SMNVEV (reference sequence). After removal of 7 bases from V and 1 base from J, the junction contained 13 bases not matched to a gene. CDR3 loop: CASNPLPRTGGSYEQYF. CDR3 sequence (DNA): TGTGCCAGCAATCCTCTACCGAGGACAGGGGGTTCCTACGAGCAGTACTTC.

CDR3 in DNA: TGTGCCAGCAGTGACTCGAAGAATTCACCCCTCCACTTT. This translates into CASSDSKNSPLHF. The chain is built from TRBV6-4 and TRBJ1-6; D not resolved. Germline V gene data show CDR1 as MRHNA and CDR2 as SNTAGT. V was cut by 0 bases and J by 7 bases, with 4 bases left in between. The CDR3 runs 13 residues.

The chain couples TRBV25-1 to TRBJ2-5; D unclear. Trimming took 3 bases from V and 9 from J, leaving 8 bases between them. The CDR3 is made up of 11 amino acids. From germline, CDR1 is MGHDK and CDR2 SYGVNS. As DNA, the CDR3 is TGTGCCAGCAGTGATGGTTCTGCCCAGTACTTC. This sequence encodes CASSDGSAQYF.

The chain links TRBV11-1 to TRBJ2-7; 8 bases are shared with TRBD2. CDR1 and CDR2 (germline): SGHAT, FQDESV (reference sequence). The CDR3 is 15 residues long. J gave up 4 bases and V 6 bases, and 11 bases lay outside the gene matches. In DNA form, the CDR3 reads TGTGCCAGCAGGAGTACTAGCGGAACACGATACGAGCAGTACTTC. This sequence encodes CASRSTSGTRYEQYF.

The chain has TRBV6-1 and TRBJ2-7; D ambiguous. The CDR3 is 15 residues long. CDR1 and CDR2 (germline): MNHNS, SASEGT. The ends were cut back, 3 bases at V and 2 bases at J, with 14 bases in the middle. In DNA form, the CDR3 reads TGTGCCAGCAGTGAGTCCTTTTGGAGCGCCTACGAGCAGTACTTC. This codes for CASSESFWSAYEQYF.

The rearrangement uses TRBV2 and TRBJ1-4; no definite D call. Trimming removed 8 bases at V and 4 bases at J, with 14 bases between. The CDR3 is 14 residues long. Germline V gene data show CDR1 as SNHLY and CDR2 as FYNNEI. The DNA of the CDR3 is TGTGCCAGCCTGTTCCATCACGTTAATGAAAAACTGTTTTTT. Protein product: CASLFHHVNEKLFF.

The chain has TRBV6-5 and TRBJ1-2, with a tentative D call TRBD1 (6 bases). The CDR3 has 15 residues. Germline V gene sequence: CDR1 MNHEY, CDR2 SVGAGI. V was cut by 6 bases and J by 2 bases, with 16 bases left in between. The CDR3 coding sequence is TGTGCCAGCAGGCTCTACCGGGACACCAACTATGGCTACACCTTC. This translates into CASRLYRDTNYGYTF.

The J gene is TRBJ2-1, the V gene TRBV7-2, with a tentative D call TRBD2 (6 bases). V lost 2 bases and J lost 6, with 8 bases in between. This CDR3 comprises 13 residues. The germline V gene has CDR1 SGHTA and CDR2 FQGNSA. The CDR3 spells CASSLTGVNEQFF. The CDR3 DNA sequence: TGTGCCAGCAGCTTAACGGGAGTCAATGAGCAGTTCTTC.

The chain is built from TRBV7-9 and TRBJ1-1; 9 bases map to TRBD1. Germline CDR1 SEHNR, CDR2 FQNEAQ (reference sequence). The junction had 12 bases not matched to a gene; V was cut back by 1 base and J by 0 bases. The CDR3 extends over 19 amino acids. The CDR3 DNA follows: TGTGCCAGCAGCTTAGAGAACAGGGGGCGAGGGAGATTGAACACTGAAGCTTTCTTT. It translates to CASSLENRGRGRLNTEAFF.

The gene calls are TRBV6-5 and TRBJ1-2; D is possibly TRBD1 (6 bases). The V end lost 6 bases, the J end lost 7 bases, and 15 bases lay between the germline ends. The CDR3 loop spans 13 amino acids. CDR1 is MNHEY, CDR2 SVGAGI, per germline. The CDR3 DNA reads TGTGCCAGCAGCGTCGCAGGGGCGGGTGGCTACACCTTC. As protein: CASSVAGAGGYTF.

The chain is built from TRBV5-1 and TRBJ2-5; D gene ambiguous. The V gene's germline CDR1 is SGHRS and CDR2 YFSETQ. The CDR3 loop spans 13 amino acids. With 4 bases removed from V and 0 bases from J, the gap between germline ends came to 7 bases. This chain's CDR3 is CASSETYQETQYF. The CDR3 DNA is TGCGCCAGCAGCGAGACCTACCAAGAGACCCAGTACTTC.

The chain employs TRBV7-9 and TRBJ2-7; 11 nucleotides match TRBD2. The CDR3 length is 14 residues. Looked up from germline, CDR1 is SEHNR and CDR2 is FQNEAQ (reference sequence). Trimming cost V 5 bases and J 3 bases; bases outside gene matches: 3. The CDR3 loop is CASSPLAGGYEQYF. In DNA, the CDR3 is TGTGCCAGCAGCCCCCTAGCGGGGGGCTACGAGCAGTACTTC.